This T cell receptor beta chain was observed in a study of blood T cell repertoires in COVID-19. V shed 2 bases and J 7 bases; nucleotides not matched to a gene: 4. Germline V gene sequence: CDR1 KGHDR, CDR2 SFDVKD. The CDR3 has 14 residues. Assay used: immunoSEQ multiplex PCR; TCRdb lists only in-frame clones, some missing. The data contain 220,000 or so clones, 85% to 90% of them singletons. V usage is TRBV24-1 and J usage is TRBJ2-5, with 9 bases aligning to TRBD2. Sequencing used peripheral blood. The clonotype comes from a woman in her forties or fifties with COVID-19, enrolled during active disease. CDR3 nucleotide sequence: TGTGCCACCAGTGATTGGGGACTAGCAGGGACCCAGTACTTC. It translates to CATSDWGLAGTQYF.